This TCR beta chain was identified in a study of Graves' ophthalmopathy and Graves' hyperthyroidism. V was trimmed by 2 bases and J by 1 base, leaving 13 bases between them. The CDR3 is 16 residues long. The germline V gene has CDR1 KGHDR and CDR2 SFDVKD. Amplifying from RNA transcripts, the study obtained TCR beta CDR3 regions. HTBI-primed first-round RT-PCR preceded second-round multiplex PCR. TCRdb reanalysed the multiplex PCR reads using MiXCR and keeps one entry per CDR3 protein. The sample consists of 560,000 or so distinct CDR3 sequences, approximately 37% of them appearing once. This chain connects TRBV24-1 to TRBJ2-5; D perhaps matches TRBD2 (6 bases). Sequenced: peripheral blood or thyroid tissue (not recorded which). This TCR came from an adult man with Graves' hyperthyroidism. The CDR3 nucleotides read TGTGCCACCAGTGATTCCCCGGGAGCAACCCAAGAGACCCAGTACTTC. This codes for CATSDSPGATQETQYF.